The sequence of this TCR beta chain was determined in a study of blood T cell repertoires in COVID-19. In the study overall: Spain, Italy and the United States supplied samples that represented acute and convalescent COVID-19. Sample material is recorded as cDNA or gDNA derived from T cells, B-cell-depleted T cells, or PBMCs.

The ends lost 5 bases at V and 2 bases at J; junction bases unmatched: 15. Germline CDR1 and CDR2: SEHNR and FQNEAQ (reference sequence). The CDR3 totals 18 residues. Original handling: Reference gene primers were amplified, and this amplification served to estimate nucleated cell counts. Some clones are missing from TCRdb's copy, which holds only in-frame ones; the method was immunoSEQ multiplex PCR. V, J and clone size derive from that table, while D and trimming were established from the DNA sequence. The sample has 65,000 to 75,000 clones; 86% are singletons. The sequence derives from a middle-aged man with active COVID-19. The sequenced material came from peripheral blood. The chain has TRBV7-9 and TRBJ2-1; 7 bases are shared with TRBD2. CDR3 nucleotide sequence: TGTGCCAGCAGCCTACCTTCGGACGCCGGGACTACCTACAATGAGCAGTTCTTC. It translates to CASSLPSDAGTTYNEQFF.